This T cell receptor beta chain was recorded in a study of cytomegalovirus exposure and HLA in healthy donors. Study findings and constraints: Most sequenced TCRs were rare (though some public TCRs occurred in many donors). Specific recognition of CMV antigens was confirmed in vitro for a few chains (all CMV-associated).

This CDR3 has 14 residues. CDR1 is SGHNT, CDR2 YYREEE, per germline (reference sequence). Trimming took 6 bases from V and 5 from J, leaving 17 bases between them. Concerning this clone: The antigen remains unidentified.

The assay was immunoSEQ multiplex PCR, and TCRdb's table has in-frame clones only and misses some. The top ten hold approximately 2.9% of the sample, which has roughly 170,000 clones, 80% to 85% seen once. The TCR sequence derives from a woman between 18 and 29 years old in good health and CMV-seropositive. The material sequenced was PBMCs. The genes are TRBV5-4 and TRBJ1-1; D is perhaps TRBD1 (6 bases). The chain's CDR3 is CASTLAGVGTEAFF. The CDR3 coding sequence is TGTGCCAGCACCCTAGCAGGGGTGGGGACTGAAGCTTTCTTT.